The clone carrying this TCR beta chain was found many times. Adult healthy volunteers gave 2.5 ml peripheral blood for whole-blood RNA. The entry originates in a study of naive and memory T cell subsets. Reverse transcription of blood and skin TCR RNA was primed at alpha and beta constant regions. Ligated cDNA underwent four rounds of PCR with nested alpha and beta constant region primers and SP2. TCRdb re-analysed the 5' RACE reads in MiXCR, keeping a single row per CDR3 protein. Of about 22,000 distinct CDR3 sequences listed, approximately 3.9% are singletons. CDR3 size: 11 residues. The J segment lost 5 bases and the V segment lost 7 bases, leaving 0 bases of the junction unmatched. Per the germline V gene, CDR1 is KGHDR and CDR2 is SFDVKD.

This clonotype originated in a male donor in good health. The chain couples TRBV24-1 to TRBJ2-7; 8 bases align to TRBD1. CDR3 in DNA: TGTGCCACCAGGACAGGGGACGAGCAGTACTTC. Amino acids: CATRTGDEQYF.